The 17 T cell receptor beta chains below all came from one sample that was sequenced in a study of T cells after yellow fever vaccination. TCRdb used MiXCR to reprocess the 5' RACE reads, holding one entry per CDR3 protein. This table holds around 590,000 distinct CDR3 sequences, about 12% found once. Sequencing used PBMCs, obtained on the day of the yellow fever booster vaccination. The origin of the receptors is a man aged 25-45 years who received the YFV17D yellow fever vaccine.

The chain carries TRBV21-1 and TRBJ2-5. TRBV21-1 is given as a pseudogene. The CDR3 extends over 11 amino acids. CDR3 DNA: TGTGCCAGCAGCAAAGTAGAGACCCAGTACTTC. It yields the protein CASSKVETQYF.

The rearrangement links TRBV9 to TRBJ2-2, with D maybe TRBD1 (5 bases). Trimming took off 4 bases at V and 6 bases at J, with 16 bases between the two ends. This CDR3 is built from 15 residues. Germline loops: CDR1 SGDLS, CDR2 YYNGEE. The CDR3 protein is CASSFGQGSPGELFF. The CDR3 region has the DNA TGTGCCAGCAGCTTTGGTCAGGGATCACCCGGGGAGCTGTTTTTT.

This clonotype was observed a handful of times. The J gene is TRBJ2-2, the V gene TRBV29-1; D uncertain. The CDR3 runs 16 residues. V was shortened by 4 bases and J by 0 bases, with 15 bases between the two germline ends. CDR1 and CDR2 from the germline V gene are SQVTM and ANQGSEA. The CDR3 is CSVAPTVGSNTGELFF. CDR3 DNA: TGCAGCGTTGCCCCGACTGTGGGCTCGAACACCGGGGAGCTGTTTTTT.

The CDR3: CSARASSYQETQYF. The DNA for the CDR3 is TGCAGTGCTAGGGCCTCGTCTTACCAAGAGACCCAGTACTTC. The chain joins TRBV20-1 to TRBJ2-5; D uncertain. V gave up 3 bases and J gave up 0 bases, with 11 bases separating them. Looked up from germline, CDR1 is DFQATT and CDR2 is SNEGSKA (reference sequence). The CDR3 loop spans 14 amino acids.

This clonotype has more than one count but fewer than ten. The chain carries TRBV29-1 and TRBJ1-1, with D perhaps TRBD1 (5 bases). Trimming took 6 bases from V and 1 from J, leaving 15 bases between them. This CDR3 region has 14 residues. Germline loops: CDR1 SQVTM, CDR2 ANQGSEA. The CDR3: CSVGEGSANTEAFF. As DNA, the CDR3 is TGCAGCGTGGGGGAGGGCAGCGCGAACACTGAAGCTTTCTTT. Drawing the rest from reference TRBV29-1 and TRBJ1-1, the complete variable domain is SAVISQKPSRDICQRGTSLTIQCQVDSQVTMMFWYRQQPGQSLTLIATANQGSEATYESGFVIDKFPISRPNLTFSTLTVSNMSPEDSSIYLCSVGEGSANTEAFFGQGTRLTVV.

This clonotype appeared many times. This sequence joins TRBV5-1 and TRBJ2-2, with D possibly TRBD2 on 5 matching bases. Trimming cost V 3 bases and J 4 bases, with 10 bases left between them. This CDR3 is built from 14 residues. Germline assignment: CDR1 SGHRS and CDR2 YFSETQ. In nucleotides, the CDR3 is TGCGCCAGCAGCTACCTCGGGATCACCGGGGAGCTGTTTTTT. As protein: CASSYLGITGELFF. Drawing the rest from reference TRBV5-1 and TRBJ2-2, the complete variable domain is KAGVTQTPRYLIKTRGQQVTLSCSPISGHRSVSWYQQTPGQGLQFLFEYFSETQRNKGNFPGRFSGRQFSNSRSEMNVSTLELGDSALYLCASSYLGITGELFFGEGSRLTVL.

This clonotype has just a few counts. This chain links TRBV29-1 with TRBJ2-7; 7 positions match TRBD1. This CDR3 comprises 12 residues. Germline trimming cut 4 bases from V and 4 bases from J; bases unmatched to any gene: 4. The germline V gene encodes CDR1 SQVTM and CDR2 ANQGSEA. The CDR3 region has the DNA TGCAGCGTTGGCAGGGGGTCGTACGAGCAGTACTTC. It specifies CSVGRGSYEQYF.

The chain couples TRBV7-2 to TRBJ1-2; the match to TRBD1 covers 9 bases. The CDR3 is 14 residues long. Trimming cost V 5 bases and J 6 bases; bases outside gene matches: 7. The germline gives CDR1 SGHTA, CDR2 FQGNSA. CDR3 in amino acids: CASSATGTGNGYTF. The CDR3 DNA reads TGTGCCAGCAGCGCAACGGGGACAGGGAATGGCTACACCTTC.

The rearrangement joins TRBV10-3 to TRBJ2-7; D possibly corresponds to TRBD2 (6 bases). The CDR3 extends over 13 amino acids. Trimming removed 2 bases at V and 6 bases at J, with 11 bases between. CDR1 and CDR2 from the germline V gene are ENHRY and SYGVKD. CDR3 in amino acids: CAISETRDSEQYF. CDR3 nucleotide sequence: TGTGCCATCAGTGAGACCCGGGACTCCGAGCAGTACTTC.

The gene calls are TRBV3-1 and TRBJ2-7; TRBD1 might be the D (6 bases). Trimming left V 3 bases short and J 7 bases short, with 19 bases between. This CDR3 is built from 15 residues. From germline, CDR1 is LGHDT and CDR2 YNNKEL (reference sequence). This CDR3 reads CASSHDRIPTWEQYF. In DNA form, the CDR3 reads TGTGCCAGCAGCCACGACAGGATACCTACCTGGGAGCAGTACTTC.

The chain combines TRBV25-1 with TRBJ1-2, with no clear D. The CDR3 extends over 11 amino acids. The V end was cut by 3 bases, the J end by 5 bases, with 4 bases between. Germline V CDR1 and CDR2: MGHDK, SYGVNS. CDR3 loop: CASSETYGYTF. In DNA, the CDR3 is TGTGCCAGCAGTGAGACTTATGGCTACACCTTC.

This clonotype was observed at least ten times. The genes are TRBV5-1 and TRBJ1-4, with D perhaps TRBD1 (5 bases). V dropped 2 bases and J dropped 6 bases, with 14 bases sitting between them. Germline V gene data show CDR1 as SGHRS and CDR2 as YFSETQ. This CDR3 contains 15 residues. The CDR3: CASSFGGTLDEKLFF. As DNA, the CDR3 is TGCGCCAGCAGCTTTGGAGGGACCCTGGATGAAAAACTGTTTTTT.

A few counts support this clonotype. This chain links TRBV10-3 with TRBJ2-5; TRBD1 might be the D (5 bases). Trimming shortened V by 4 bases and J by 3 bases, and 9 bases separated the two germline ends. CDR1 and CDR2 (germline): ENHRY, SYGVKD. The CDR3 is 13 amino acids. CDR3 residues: CAISAREEETQYF. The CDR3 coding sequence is TGTGCCATCAGTGCCAGGGAAGAAGAGACCCAGTACTTC.

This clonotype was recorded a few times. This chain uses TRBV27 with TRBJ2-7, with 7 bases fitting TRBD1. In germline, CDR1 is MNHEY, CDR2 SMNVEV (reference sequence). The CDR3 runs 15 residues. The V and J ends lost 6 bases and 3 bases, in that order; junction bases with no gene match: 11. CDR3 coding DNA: TGTGCCAGCAGCCCCCGGGACAGACCCTTCTACGAGCAGTACTTC. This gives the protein CASSPRDRPFYEQYF.

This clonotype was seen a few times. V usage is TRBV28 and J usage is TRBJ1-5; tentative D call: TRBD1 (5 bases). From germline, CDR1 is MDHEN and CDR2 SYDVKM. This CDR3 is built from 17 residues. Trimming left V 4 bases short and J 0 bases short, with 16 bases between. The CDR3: CASSSLQAFLSNQPQHF. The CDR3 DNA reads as TGTGCCAGCAGTTCCTTACAGGCTTTCCTTAGCAATCAGCCCCAGCATTTT.

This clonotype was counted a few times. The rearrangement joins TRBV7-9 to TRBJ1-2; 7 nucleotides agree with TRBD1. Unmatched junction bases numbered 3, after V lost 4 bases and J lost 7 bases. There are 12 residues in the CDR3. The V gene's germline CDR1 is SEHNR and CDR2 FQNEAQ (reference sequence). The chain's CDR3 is CASSSTGPGYTF. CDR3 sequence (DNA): TGTGCCAGCAGCTCGACAGGGCCTGGCTACACCTTC.

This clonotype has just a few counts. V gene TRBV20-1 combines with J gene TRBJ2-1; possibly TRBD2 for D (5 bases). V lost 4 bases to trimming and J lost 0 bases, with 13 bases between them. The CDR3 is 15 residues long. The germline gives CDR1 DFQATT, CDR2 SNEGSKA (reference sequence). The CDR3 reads CSATSGESSYNEQFF. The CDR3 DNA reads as TGCAGTGCTACAAGCGGAGAGAGCTCCTACAATGAGCAGTTCTTC.